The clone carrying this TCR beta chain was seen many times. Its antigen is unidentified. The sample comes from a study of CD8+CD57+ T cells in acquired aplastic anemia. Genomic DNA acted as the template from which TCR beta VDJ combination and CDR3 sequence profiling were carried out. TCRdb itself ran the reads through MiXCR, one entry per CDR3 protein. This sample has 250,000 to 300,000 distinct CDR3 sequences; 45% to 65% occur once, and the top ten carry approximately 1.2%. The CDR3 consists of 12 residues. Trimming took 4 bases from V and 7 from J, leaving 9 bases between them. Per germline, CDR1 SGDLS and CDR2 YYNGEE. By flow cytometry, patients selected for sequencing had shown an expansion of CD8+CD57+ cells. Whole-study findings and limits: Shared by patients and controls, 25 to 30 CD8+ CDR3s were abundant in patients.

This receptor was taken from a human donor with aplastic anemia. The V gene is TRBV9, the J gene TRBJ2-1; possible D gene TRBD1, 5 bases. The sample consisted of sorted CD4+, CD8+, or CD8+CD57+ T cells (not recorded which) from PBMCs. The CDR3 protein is CASSPDRNEQFF. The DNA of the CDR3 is TGTGCCAGCAGCCCCGACAGAAATGAGCAGTTCTTC.